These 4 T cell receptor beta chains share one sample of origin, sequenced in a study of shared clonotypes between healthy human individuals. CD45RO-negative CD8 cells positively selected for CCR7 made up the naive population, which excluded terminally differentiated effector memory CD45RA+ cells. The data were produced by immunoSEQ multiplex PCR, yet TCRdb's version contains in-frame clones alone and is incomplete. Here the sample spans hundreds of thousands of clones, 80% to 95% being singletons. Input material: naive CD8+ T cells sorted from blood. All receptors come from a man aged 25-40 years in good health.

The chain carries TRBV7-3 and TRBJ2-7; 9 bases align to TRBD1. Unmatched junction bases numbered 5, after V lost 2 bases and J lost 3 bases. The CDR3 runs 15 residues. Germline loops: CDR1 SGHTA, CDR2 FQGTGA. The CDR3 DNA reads TGTGCCAGCAGCTTAGATGGGACAGGGCTCTACGAGCAGTACTTC. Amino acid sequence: CASSLDGTGLYEQYF.

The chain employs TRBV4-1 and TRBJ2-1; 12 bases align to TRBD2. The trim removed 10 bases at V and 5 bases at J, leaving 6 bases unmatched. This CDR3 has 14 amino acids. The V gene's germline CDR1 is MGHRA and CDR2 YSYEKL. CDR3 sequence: CATASSGRDNEQFF. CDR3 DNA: TGCGCCACTGCCTCTAGCGGGAGGGACAATGAGCAGTTCTTC.

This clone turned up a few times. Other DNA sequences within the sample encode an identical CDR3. CDR3 residues: CASSLEGAAGELFF. The DNA of the CDR3 is TGCGCCAGCAGCTTGGAGGGGGCGGCCGGGGAGCTGTTTTTT. The gene calls are TRBV5-1 and TRBJ2-2, with 7 bases lining up with TRBD1. Germline loops: CDR1 SGHRS, CDR2 YFSETQ. V was clipped by 0 bases and J by 6 bases; unmatched bases: 2. This CDR3 region has 14 residues.

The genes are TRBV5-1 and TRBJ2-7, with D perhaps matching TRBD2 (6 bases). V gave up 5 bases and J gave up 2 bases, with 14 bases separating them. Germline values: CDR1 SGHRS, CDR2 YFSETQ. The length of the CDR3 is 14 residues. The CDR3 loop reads CASSTGGLAYEQYF. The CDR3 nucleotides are TGCGCCAGCAGTACTGGAGGGTTGGCCTACGAGCAGTACTTC. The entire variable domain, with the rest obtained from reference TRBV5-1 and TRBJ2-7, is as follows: KAGVTQTPRYLIKTRGQQVTLSCSPISGHRSVSWYQQTPGQGLQFLFEYFSETQRNKGNFPGRFSGRQFSNSRSEMNVSTLELGDSALYLCASSTGGLAYEQYFGPGTRLTVT.